This TCR beta chain was captured in a study of OX40 agonist ivuxolimab in advanced cancers. For the study in its entirety: Ivuxolimab, which targeted the costimulatory receptor OX40 (CD134), was an agonistic, fully human IgG2 monoclonal antibody. Intravenous ivuxolimab was administered to patients every 2 weeks at six dose levels: 0.01, 0.1, 0.3, 1.5, 3 and 10 mg/kg. Of the roughly 51 patients in dose escalation, 19 had hepatocellular carcinoma, about 15 had melanoma, 9 had renal cell carcinoma and 9 had head and neck cancer. A male proportion of around 80% and a mean age of around 60 years, ranging from 23 to 79, were recorded for the dose-escalation cohort. Patients were allowed to have had prior anti-PD-1, anti-PD-L1 or anti-CTLA-4 therapy, and 30% to 40% of the dose-escalation patients had previously received checkpoint inhibitors. Partial responses occurred in three dose-escalation patients, of whom one had hepatocellular carcinoma and two had cutaneous melanoma. The purpose of peripheral TCRbeta sequencing was to test whether ivuxolimab changed TCR sequence diversity and led to clonal T-cell expansion. The paper describes the monotherapy dose-escalation part (N of about 52 patients) of the phase I trial of ivuxolimab.

Beyond this particular receptor, the publication reports: At doses of 0.1 to 3.0 mg/kg, clonal expansion of both CD4+ and CD8+ blood T cells was observed from baseline to week 6. Partial responders in the 0.1-3.0 mg/kg groups had among the lowest normalized peripheral clonal expansion, especially among CD8+ T cells. The antigen specificity of the peripheral T cells that underwent clonal expansion was not determined. Low levels of normalized T-cell clonal expansion were also shown by some nonresponding patients. After ivuxolimab, expanded clones were on average more numerous among CD8+ T cells than among CD4+ T cells.

To sequence the TCRbeta CDR3 region, genomic DNA was isolated from the sorted cells. The immunoSEQ Assay was used for sequencing of TCRbeta CDR3 regions. What TCRdb holds here is the immuneACCESS table cut down to in-frame rearrangements. Part of the clones is not present; checked against another copy, under half of the missing clones reflect an unresolved V gene, and the others are unexplained. The sample table records fewer than 25,000 clones; 77% of these occur just once. The biggest ten clones account for 16% of the sample. Turning to this clone: It lacks a known antigen. No quality values exist for individual bases; no much larger clone is one base distant.

Patients with a history of autoimmune disease or receiving systemic immunosuppression were excluded from the trial. In every dose cohort, peripheral blood was drawn for TCR sequencing at baseline, cycle 4 day 1, and cycle 7 day 1. The samples were drawn from a first-in-human, open-label, multicenter phase I dose-escalation trial of ivuxolimab. Adults with locally advanced or metastatic melanoma, renal cell carcinoma, hepatocellular carcinoma or head and neck squamous cell carcinoma were enrolled in the trial. CD4+ and CD8+ T cells were sorted separately from peripheral blood before TCR sequencing. The source is an adult with an advanced solid tumor such as melanoma, head and neck, liver or kidney cancer. The source was CD4+ or CD8+ T cells sorted from blood, collected in a trial of the OX40 agonist ivuxolimab.

The CDR3 amino acid sequence is: CASQPGQGYNQPQHF. The DNA reads TGTGCCAGCCAACCGGGACAGGGCTACAATCAGCCCCAGCATTTT. The sequence is built from TRBV7-9 and TRBJ1-5; 9 of the junction bases match TRBD1. V lost 8 bases and J lost 3 bases, and the count of bases not matched to a germline gene is 8. CDR1 and CDR2 are drawn from the germline V gene (reference sequence): SEHNR, FQNEAQ. The CDR3 spans 15 residues, from the cysteine through the phenylalanine. Here the CDR3 DNA is all that survives: 45 bases in frame from base 1.